The entry that follows covers one TCR beta chain sequence. A read error may be the cause here, since a much bigger clone is one base away. This specimen comes from a study of CD8 T cells in ankylosing spondylitis. Quantitative 5'-RACE with molecular barcodes was used to make the TCR beta libraries. Using its own MiXCR run on the 5' RACE reads, TCRdb lists one record per CDR3 protein. The data contain roughly 160,000 distinct CDR3 sequences, 9.5% to 13% of them singletons. Germline loops: CDR1 MNHNS, CDR2 SASEGT. CDR3 size: 14 residues. The material sequenced was blood, either unsorted or a sorted T cell fraction (not recorded which). This sequence was found in a male donor with ankylosing spondylitis or in good health (not recorded which). The chain uses TRBV6-1 and TRBJ2-1; possible D gene TRBD2, 5 bases. The DNA of the CDR3 is TGTACCAGCGAAGATACTAGCTCCTACAATGAGCAGTTCTTC. Translating it yields CTSEDTSSYNEQFF.